These 17 T cell receptor beta chains were sequenced from one sample in a study of T cells after yellow fever vaccination. TCRdb fed the 5' RACE reads into MiXCR, producing one record per CDR3 protein. The sample holds around 350,000 distinct CDR3 sequences; under 7.5% are singletons and the top ten take 15%. The specimen was PBMCs, collected 5 days after the yellow fever booster vaccination. The receptor set was obtained from a man aged 25-40 years who received the YFV17D yellow fever vaccine.

The table lists this clonotype with many counts. V gene TRBV5-5 combines with J gene TRBJ1-2; the D gene is possibly TRBD1 (5 bases). Germline CDR1 is SGHKS and CDR2 is YYEKEE (reference sequence). The length of the CDR3 is 17 residues. V lost 1 base and J lost 4, with 20 bases in between. The CDR3 nucleotides are TGTGCCAGCAGCTTGTTGGCGACCAGGGCCAGTATCTATGGCTACACCTTC. Protein: CASSLLATRASIYGYTF. The full variable domain, rest sourced from reference TRBV5-5 and TRBJ1-2, is DAGVTQSPTHLIKTRGQQVTLRCSPISGHKSVSWYQQVLGQGPQFIFQYYEKEERGRGNFPDRFSARQFPNYSSELNVNALLLGDSALYLCASSLLATRASIYGYTFGSGTRLTVV.

The rearrangement joins TRBV30 to TRBJ2-3; perhaps TRBD1 as D (6 bases). Per the germline V gene, CDR1 is GTSNPN and CDR2 is SVGIG (reference sequence). V lost 2 bases and J lost 9, with 12 bases in between. CDR3 length equals 12 residues. In DNA form, the CDR3 reads TGTGCCTGGAGTCCTACAGGGAAGACGCAGTATTTT. Translating gives CAWSPTGKTQYF. The full variable domain, with the rest looked up from reference TRBV30 and TRBJ2-3, is SQTIHQWPATLVQPVGSPLSLECTVEGTSNPNLYWYRQAAGRGLQLLFYSVGIGQISSEVPQNLSASRPQDRQFILSSKKLLLSDSGFYLCAWSPTGKTQYFGPGTRLTVL.

The chain links TRBV12-3 or TRBV12-4 to TRBJ2-5, with 8 bases that match TRBD2. The CDR3 has 17 residues. After removal of 5 bases from V and 5 bases from J, the junction contained 16 bases not matched to a gene. CDR3 in DNA: TGTGCCAGCAGTGCAGGCCAGGGCGGGAGGAGGAGGGAGACCCAGTACTTC. It translates to CASSAGQGGRRRETQYF.

This clonotype has more than one count but fewer than ten. V usage is TRBV15 and J usage is TRBJ2-1; D ambiguous. The CDR3 covers 15 residues. Germline-derived CDR1 and CDR2 are LNHNV and YYDKDF (reference sequence). Between the trimmed V and J ends, which lost 0 bases and 7 bases, there was a span of 13 bases. CDR3 residues: CATSREPQVPNEQFF. Written as DNA, the CDR3 is TGTGCCACCAGCAGAGAGCCCCAAGTGCCGAATGAGCAGTTCTTC.

This clonotype was seen at least ten times. The rearrangement joins TRBV7-2 to TRBJ2-6; D is perhaps TRBD1 (6 bases). CDR3 length: 14 residues. Germline CDR1 is SGHTA and CDR2 is FQGNSA. In DNA, the CDR3 is TGTGCTTCGACAGGACCCTCTGGGGCCAACGTCCTGACTTTC. Translated, it gives CASTGPSGANVLTF.

This clonotype came up a few times. The V call is TRBV2, the J call TRBJ2-7; 11 bases match TRBD2. The CDR3 length is 15 residues. Germline V CDR1 and CDR2: SNHLY, FYNNEI. After removal of 6 bases from V and 2 bases from J, the junction contained 6 bases not matched to a gene. CDR3 sequence reads: CASRDGTSGAYEQYF. The DNA for the CDR3 is TGTGCCAGCAGGGATGGGACTAGCGGTGCCTACGAGCAGTACTTC.

The chain has TRBV5-1 and TRBJ2-7; D not certain. The CDR3 is made up of 16 amino acids. The V and J ends lost 4 bases and 2 bases respectively, with 19 bases between them. In germline, CDR1 is SGHRS, CDR2 YFSETQ. CDR3 amino acids: CASSNQVGFLTYEQYF. The CDR3 DNA follows: TGCGCCAGCAGCAACCAAGTCGGGTTCCTTACCTACGAGCAGTACTTC.

V is TRBV19 and J is TRBJ1-1; no firm D call. From germline, CDR1 is LNHDA and CDR2 SQIVND (reference sequence). The V gene lost 3 bases and the J gene lost 7 bases, with 12 bases spanning the gap. The CDR3 loop spans 13 amino acids. CDR3 sequence reads: CASSIQFRDEAFF. Written as DNA, the CDR3 is TGTGCCAGTAGTATCCAGTTTAGGGATGAAGCTTTCTTT.

This clonotype was found a few times. This rearrangement joins TRBV28 to TRBJ2-2; 8 positions agree with TRBD1. There are 16 residues in the CDR3. From germline, CDR1 is MDHEN and CDR2 SYDVKM. J gave up 5 bases and V 2 bases, and 7 bases lay outside the gene matches. For the CDR3, the DNA is TGTGCCAGCAGTTTAGTTGTAGGACAGGGAACCGGGGAGCTGTTTTTT. This gives the protein CASSLVVGQGTGELFF.

The table lists this clonotype with many counts. The chain joins TRBV15 to TRBJ2-1; possibly TRBD2 for D (6 bases). Trimming cost V 0 bases and J 2 bases, with 8 bases left between them. The CDR3 covers 15 residues. CDR1 is LNHNV and CDR2 is YYDKDF in the germline V gene (reference sequence). CDR3 sequence: CATSRDGTAYNEQFF. CDR3 sequence (DNA): TGTGCCACCAGCAGAGATGGGACTGCCTACAATGAGCAGTTCTTC.

J is TRBJ2-1 and V is TRBV6-2 or TRBV6-3, with TRBD2 matching 11 bases. V lost 1 base to trimming and J lost 9 bases; unmatched junction nucleotides: 5. The CDR3 consists of 15 residues. The germline CDR1 and CDR2 sequences are MNHEY and SVGEGT. CDR3 amino acids: CASSYLTGTSGEQFF. The CDR3 region has the DNA TGTGCCAGCAGTTACTTGACCGGGACTAGCGGTGAGCAGTTCTTC.

The chain has TRBV5-6 and TRBJ2-3; TRBD1 or TRBD2 may be the D gene (5 bases each). CDR1 and CDR2 from the germline V gene are SGHDT and YYEEEE. The V and J ends lost 3 bases and 0 bases respectively, with 17 bases between them. This CDR3 region has 17 residues. This CDR3 reads CASSWGPTLASTDTQYF. For the CDR3, the DNA is TGTGCCAGCAGCTGGGGCCCAACCCTAGCTAGCACAGATACGCAGTATTTT.

The sample holds many counts of this clonotype. The J gene is TRBJ2-1, the V gene TRBV20-1; D gene uncertain. The V end lost 4 bases, the J end lost 5 bases, and 15 bases lay between the germline ends. This CDR3 comprises 14 residues. Germline V gene sequence: CDR1 DFQATT, CDR2 SNEGSKA (reference sequence). As DNA, the CDR3 is TGCAGTGCTAACCTCCCTGTAGGCCACAATGAGCAGTTCTTC. Translation: CSANLPVGHNEQFF.

This clonotype was seen a few times. The chain has TRBV12-3 or TRBV12-4 and TRBJ2-3, with 7 positions matching TRBD2. The V gene end was trimmed by 9 bases and the J gene end by 0 bases; junction bases not matched to a gene: 6. The CDR3 runs 14 residues. CDR3 protein: CASRDYASTDTQYF. The CDR3 DNA sequence: TGTGCCAGTCGGGACTACGCGAGCACAGATACGCAGTATTTT.

The rearrangement links TRBV5-4 to TRBJ2-1; D not resolved. Trimming took 1 base from V and 6 from J, leaving 14 bases between them. Germline V gives CDR1 SGHNT, CDR2 YYREEE (reference sequence). The CDR3 loop spans 15 amino acids. The CDR3 nucleotides read TGTGCCAGCAGCTTGAACCAGGCATTCGGCAATGAGCAGTTCTTC. Its protein product is CASSLNQAFGNEQFF. Full variable domain (rest looked up from reference TRBV5-4 and TRBJ2-1): ETGVTQSPTHLIKTRGQQVTLRCSSQSGHNTVSWYQQALGQGPQFIFQYYREEENGRGNFPPRFSGLQFPNYSSELNVNALELDDSALYLCASSLNQAFGNEQFFGPGTRLTVL.

The rearrangement links TRBV29-1 to TRBJ2-1, with TRBD2 identical over 7 bases. J gave up 1 base and V 5 bases, and 2 bases lay outside the gene matches. CDR1 SQVTM and CDR2 ANQGSEA come from the germline V gene. The CDR3 totals 13 residues. The CDR3 sequence is CSVLADSYNEQFF. CDR3 bases: TGCAGCGTTCTAGCGGATTCCTACAATGAGCAGTTCTTC.

This clonotype was picked up many times. This chain uses TRBV7-8 with TRBJ2-2; 9 nucleotides agree with TRBD2. Germline lookup yields CDR1 SGHVS and CDR2 FQNEAQ. The length of the CDR3 is 15 residues. The ends lost 5 bases at V and 6 bases at J; junction bases unmatched: 7. The CDR3 nucleotides read TGTGCCAGCAGCCCTTCGACTAGCGGCGCCGGGGAGCTGTTTTTT. It translates to CASSPSTSGAGELFF.